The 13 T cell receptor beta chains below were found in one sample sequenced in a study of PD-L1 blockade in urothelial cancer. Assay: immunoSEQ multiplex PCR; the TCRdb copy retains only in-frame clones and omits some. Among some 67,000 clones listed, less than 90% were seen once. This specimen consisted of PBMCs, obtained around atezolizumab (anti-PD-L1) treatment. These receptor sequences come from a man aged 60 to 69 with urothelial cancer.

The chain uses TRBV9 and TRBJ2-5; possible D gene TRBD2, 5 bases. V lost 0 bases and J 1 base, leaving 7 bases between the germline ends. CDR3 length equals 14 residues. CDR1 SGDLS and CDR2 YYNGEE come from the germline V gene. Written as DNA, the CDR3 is TGTGCCAGCAGCGTAGACAGCGGCCAAGAGACCCAGTACTTC. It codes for CASSVDSGQETQYF.

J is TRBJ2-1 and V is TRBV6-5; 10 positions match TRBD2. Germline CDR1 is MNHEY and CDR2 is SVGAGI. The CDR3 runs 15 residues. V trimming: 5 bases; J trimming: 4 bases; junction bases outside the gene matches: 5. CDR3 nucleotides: TGTGCCAGCAGTCCGGGGACTAGCGTATACAATGAGCAGTTCTTC. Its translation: CASSPGTSVYNEQFF.

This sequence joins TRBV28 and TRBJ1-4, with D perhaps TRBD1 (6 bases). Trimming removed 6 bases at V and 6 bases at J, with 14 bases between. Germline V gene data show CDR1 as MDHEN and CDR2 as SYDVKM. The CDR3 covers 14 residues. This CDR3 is CASRAQGRDEKLFF. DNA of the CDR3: TGTGCCAGCAGAGCTCAGGGGAGGGATGAAAAACTGTTTTTT. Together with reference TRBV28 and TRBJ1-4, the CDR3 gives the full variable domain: DVKVTQSSRYLVKRTGEKVFLECVQDMDHENMFWYRQDPGLGLRLIYFSYDVKMKEKGDIPEGYSVSREKKERFSLILESASTNQTSMYLCASRAQGRDEKLFFGSGTQLSVL.

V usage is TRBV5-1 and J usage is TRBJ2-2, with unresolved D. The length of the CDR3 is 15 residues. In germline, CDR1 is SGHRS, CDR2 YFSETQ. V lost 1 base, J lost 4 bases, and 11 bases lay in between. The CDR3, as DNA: TGCGCCAGCAGCTTGCGTACGAGGTCCACCGGGGAGCTGTTTTTT. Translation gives CASSLRTRSTGELFF.

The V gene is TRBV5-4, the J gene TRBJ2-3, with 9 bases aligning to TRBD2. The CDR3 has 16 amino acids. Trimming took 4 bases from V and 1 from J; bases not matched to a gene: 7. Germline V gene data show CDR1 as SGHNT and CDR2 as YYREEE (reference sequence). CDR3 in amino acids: CASSPRVAGGTDTQYF. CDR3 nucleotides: TGTGCCAGCAGCCCCCGGGTAGCGGGGGGCACAGATACGCAGTATTTT.

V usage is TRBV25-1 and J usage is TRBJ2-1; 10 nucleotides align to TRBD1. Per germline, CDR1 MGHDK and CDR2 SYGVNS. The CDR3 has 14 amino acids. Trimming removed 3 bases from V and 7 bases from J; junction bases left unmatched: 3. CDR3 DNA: TGTGCCAGCAGTGATGCGGGACAGGGGAATGAGCAGTTCTTC. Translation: CASSDAGQGNEQFF.

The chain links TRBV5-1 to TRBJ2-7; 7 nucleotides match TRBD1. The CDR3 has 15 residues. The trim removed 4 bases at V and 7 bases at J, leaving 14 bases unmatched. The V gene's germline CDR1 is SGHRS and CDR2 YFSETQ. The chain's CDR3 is CASSNGDRRGGEQYF. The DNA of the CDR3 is TGCGCCAGCAGCAACGGGGACAGACGTGGGGGAGAGCAGTACTTC.

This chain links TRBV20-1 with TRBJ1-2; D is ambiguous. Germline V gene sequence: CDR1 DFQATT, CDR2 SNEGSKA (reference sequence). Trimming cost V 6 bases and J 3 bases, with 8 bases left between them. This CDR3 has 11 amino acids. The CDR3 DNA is TGCAGTGCCGACGGGGACTATGGCTACACCTTC. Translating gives CSADGDYGYTF.

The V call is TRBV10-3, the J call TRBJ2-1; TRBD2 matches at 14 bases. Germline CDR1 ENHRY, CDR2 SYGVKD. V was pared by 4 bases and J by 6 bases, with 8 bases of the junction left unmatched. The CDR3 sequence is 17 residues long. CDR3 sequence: CAISGTGTSGRGNEQFF. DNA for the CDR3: TGTGCCATCAGTGGTACCGGGACTAGCGGGAGAGGCAATGAGCAGTTCTTC.

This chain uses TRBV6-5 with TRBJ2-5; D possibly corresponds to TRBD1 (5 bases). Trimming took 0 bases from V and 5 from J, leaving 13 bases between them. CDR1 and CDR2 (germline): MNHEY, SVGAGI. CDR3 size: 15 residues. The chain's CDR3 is CASSYSPGSLETQYF. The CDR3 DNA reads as TGTGCCAGCAGTTACTCTCCAGGGTCTTTGGAGACCCAGTACTTC.

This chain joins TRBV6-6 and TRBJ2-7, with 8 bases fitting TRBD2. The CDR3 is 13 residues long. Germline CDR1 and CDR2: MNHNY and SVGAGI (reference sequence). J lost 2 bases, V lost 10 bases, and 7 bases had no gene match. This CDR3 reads CAITSGKTYEQYF. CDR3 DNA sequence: TGTGCCATCACTAGCGGTAAGACCTACGAGCAGTACTTC.

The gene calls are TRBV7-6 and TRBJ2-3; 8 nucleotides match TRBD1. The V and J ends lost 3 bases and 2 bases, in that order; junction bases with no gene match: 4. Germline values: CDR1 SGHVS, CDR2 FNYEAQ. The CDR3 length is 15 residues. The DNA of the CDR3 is TGTGCCAGCAGCTTGGGGACAGGATCCACAGATACGCAGTATTTT. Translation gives CASSLGTGSTDTQYF.

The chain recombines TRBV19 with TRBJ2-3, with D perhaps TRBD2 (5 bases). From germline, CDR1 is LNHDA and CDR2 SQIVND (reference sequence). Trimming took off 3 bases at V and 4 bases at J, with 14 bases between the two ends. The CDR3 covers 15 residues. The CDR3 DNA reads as TGTGCCAGTAGTATTGGTACGGGGTCCGCAGATACGCAGTATTTT. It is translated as CASSIGTGSADTQYF. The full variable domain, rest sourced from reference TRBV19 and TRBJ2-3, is DGGITQSPKYLFRKEGQNVTLSCEQNLNHDAMYWYRQDPGQGLRLIYYSQIVNDFQKGDIAEGYSVSREKKESFPLTVTSAQKNPTAFYLCASSIGTGSADTQYFGPGTRLTVL.